One sample yielded the 17 T cell receptor beta chains listed below, sequenced in a study of T cell responses to AZD1222 COVID-19 vaccine. Profiling relied on immunoSEQ multiplex PCR, and the TCRdb table lists in-frame clones only, not all of them. The sample includes approximately 130,000 clones, about 93% seen only once; the top ten take roughly 0.91%. Sequences were derived from peripheral blood, sampled on day 0 of AZD1222 vaccination. All receptors derive from an adult in good health.

By share of the sample, this clone is medium-sized (0.01 to 0.1%). The chain recombines TRBV11-2 with TRBJ2-7, with TRBD1 matching 8 bases. The germline V gene encodes CDR1 SGHAT and CDR2 FQNNGV. Trimming at V came to 3 bases and at J to 2 bases, leaving 3 bases not matched to a gene. The CDR3 spans 14 residues. CDR3 in DNA: TGTGCCAGCAGCTTTACACAGGGGGCCTACGAGCAGTACTTC. The encoded protein is CASSFTQGAYEQYF. The complete variable domain, with remaining parts taken from reference TRBV11-2 and TRBJ2-7, reads EAGVAQSPRYKIIEKRQSVAFWCNPISGHATLYWYQQILGQGPKLLIQFQNNGVVDDSQLPKDRFSAERLKGVDSTLKIQPAKLEDSAVYLCASSFTQGAYEQYFGPGTRLTVT.

The rearrangement uses TRBV7-9 and TRBJ2-5; D remains ambiguous. The CDR3 spans 13 residues. V lost 4 bases to trimming and J lost 7 bases, with 13 bases between them. Germline values: CDR1 SEHNR, CDR2 FQNEAQ (reference sequence). CDR3 protein: CASSYGPVGTQYF. The CDR3 DNA is TGTGCCAGCAGCTACGGCCCGGTTGGGACCCAGTACTTC.

The chain couples TRBV19 to TRBJ2-2, with D possibly called TRBD1 or TRBD2 (5 bases each). CDR3 length: 14 amino acids. Germline CDR1 reads LNHDA; CDR2 reads SQIVND (reference sequence). V lost 4 bases and J lost 3, with 9 bases in between. The CDR3 reads CASSRGWDTGELFF. DNA for the CDR3: TGTGCCAGTAGTAGGGGGTGGGACACCGGGGAGCTGTTTTTT.

The chain couples TRBV19 to TRBJ1-1; D gene uncertain. The CDR3 is 9 amino acids. V lost 3 bases, J lost 11 bases, and 4 bases lay in between. From germline, CDR1 is LNHDA and CDR2 SQIVND (reference sequence). CDR3 in amino acids: CASSMGAFF. CDR3 sequence (DNA): TGTGCCAGTAGTATGGGGGCTTTCTTT. The full variable domain, rest sourced from reference TRBV19 and TRBJ1-1, is DGGITQSPKYLFRKEGQNVTLSCEQNLNHDAMYWYRQDPGQGLRLIYYSQIVNDFQKGDIAEGYSVSREKKESFPLTVTSAQKNPTAFYLCASSMGAFFGQGTRLTVV.

The chain recombines TRBV5-5 with TRBJ1-3, with 8 bases aligning to TRBD1. V lost 4 bases and J lost 0; bases outside the gene matches: 6. Germline CDR1 is SGHKS and CDR2 is YYEKEE (reference sequence). The CDR3 is 16 residues long. CDR3 loop: CASSQTGARSGNTIYF. CDR3 nucleotide sequence: TGTGCCAGCAGCCAGACAGGGGCCCGCTCTGGAAACACCATATATTTT.

The chain has TRBV11-3 and TRBJ2-2; the match to TRBD1 covers 7 bases. The ends lost 5 bases at V and 5 bases at J; junction bases unmatched: 8. The germline V gene encodes CDR1 SGHNT and CDR2 YENEEA. The CDR3 is made up of 15 amino acids. CDR3 protein: CASSPGDSLTGELFF. The CDR3 coding sequence is TGTGCCAGCAGCCCAGGGGACAGCCTGACCGGGGAGCTGTTTTTT. The whole variable domain, filled in from reference TRBV11-3 and TRBJ2-2, reads EAGVVQSPRYKIIEKKQPVAFWCNPISGHNTLYWYLQNLGQGPELLIRYENEEAVDDSQLPKDRFSAERLKGVDSTLKIQPAELGDSAVYLCASSPGDSLTGELFFGEGSRLTVL.

The V call is TRBV4-2, the J call TRBJ2-2; 11 nucleotides align to TRBD2. The CDR3 sequence is 18 residues long. The V segment lost 0 bases and the J segment 4 bases; nucleotides outside the gene matches: 7. CDR1 is LGHNA, CDR2 YNFKEQ, per germline. The CDR3: CASSQEELAGVITGELFF. CDR3 DNA sequence: TGTGCCAGCAGCCAAGAGGAACTAGCGGGGGTAATCACCGGGGAGCTGTTTTTT.

This chain joins TRBV18 and TRBJ1-5; D is possibly TRBD1 (6 bases). CDR1 KGHSH and CDR2 LQKENI come from the germline V gene. V lost 3 bases and J lost 7, with 13 bases in between. The CDR3 extends over 14 amino acids. The CDR3 DNA sequence: TGTGCCAGCTCACCGCAGGGGAACTCCCAGCCCCAGCATTTT. Amino acids: CASSPQGNSQPQHF.

The rearrangement uses TRBV29-1 and TRBJ1-4; tentative D call: TRBD1 (5 bases). CDR1 SQVTM and CDR2 ANQGSEA come from the germline V gene. The V gene lost 7 bases and the J gene lost 3 bases, with 15 bases spanning the gap. The length of the CDR3 is 14 residues. The CDR3 sequence: CSAGQGSANEKLFF. CDR3 in DNA: TGCAGCGCAGGCCAGGGATCAGCTAATGAAAAACTGTTTTTT.

V and J are TRBV5-1 and TRBJ2-2; either TRBD1 or TRBD2 may supply D (5 bases each). CDR3 length: 14 residues. Germline CDR1 and CDR2: SGHRS and YFSETQ. V was shortened by 3 bases and J by 5 bases, with 11 bases between the two germline ends. CDR3 amino acids: CASSWGSGTGELFF. The CDR3 DNA follows: TGCGCCAGCAGCTGGGGGTCAGGGACCGGGGAGCTGTTTTTT.

The chain couples TRBV5-1 to TRBJ1-4; TRBD1 agrees at 7 bases. The CDR3 is 16 residues long. Trimming took 4 bases from V and 2 from J; bases not matched to a gene: 8. The germline V gene encodes CDR1 SGHRS and CDR2 YFSETQ. CDR3 in DNA: TGCGCCAGCAGCCCTACTTCAGGGGGTACTAATGAAAAACTGTTTTTT. Its protein is CASSPTSGGTNEKLFF.

This clone was seen only once. The rearrangement joins TRBV5-1 to TRBJ1-3; the D is unclear. This CDR3 contains 17 residues. The germline CDR1 and CDR2 sequences are SGHRS and YFSETQ. V gave up 1 base and J gave up 2 bases, with 16 bases separating them. The CDR3 region has the DNA TGCGCCAGCAGCTTGTCTTCGAGAGGGAACACTGGAAACACCATATATTTT. This codes for CASSLSSRGNTGNTIYF.

The V gene is TRBV27, the J gene TRBJ1-2; 8 bases are a match to TRBD1. This CDR3 contains 12 residues. The germline CDR1 and CDR2 sequences are MNHEY and SMNVEV (reference sequence). With V trimmed by 8 bases and J by 7 bases, 6 bases remained unmatched. The CDR3 here is CASSTGGLGYTF. CDR3 sequence (DNA): TGTGCCAGCTCAACAGGGGGTCTTGGCTACACCTTC.

The chain has TRBV5-1 and TRBJ2-1; no definite D call. Germline CDR1 is SGHRS and CDR2 is YFSETQ. This CDR3 spans 12 amino acids. V dropped 2 bases and J dropped 3 bases, with 3 bases sitting between them. The CDR3 loop reads CASSFDYNEQFF. In nucleotides, the CDR3 is TGCGCCAGCAGCTTTGACTACAATGAGCAGTTCTTC.

V and J are TRBV7-9 and TRBJ1-1; D is undetermined. Looked up from germline, CDR1 is SEHNR and CDR2 is FQNEAQ (reference sequence). The CDR3 runs to 14 residues. Trimming removed 2 bases from V and 7 bases from J, with 14 bases in between. This CDR3 is CASSLPNHGSEAFF. The CDR3 bases are TGTGCCAGCAGCTTACCAAACCATGGTAGTGAAGCTTTCTTT.

V and J are TRBV18 and TRBJ2-5; perhaps D is TRBD1 or TRBD2 (5 bases each). The V end was cut by 4 bases, the J end by 5 bases, with 17 bases between. CDR1 is KGHSH, CDR2 LQKENI, per germline. The CDR3 extends over 15 amino acids. CDR3 residues: CASSRTGRIMETQYF. The DNA of the CDR3 is TGTGCCAGCTCACGTACGGGGCGAATCATGGAGACCCAGTACTTC. The variable domain in full, with the rest retrieved from reference TRBV18 and TRBJ2-5, is NAGVMQNPRHLVRRRGQEARLRCSPMKGHSHVYWYRQLPEEGLKFMVYLQKENIIDESGMPKERFSAEFPKEGPSILRIQQVVRGDSAAYFCASSRTGRIMETQYFGPGTRLLVL.

This clone has a single count. This sequence joins TRBV18 and TRBJ1-1; 8 bases are shared with TRBD1. This CDR3 is 15 amino acids long. After removal of 10 bases from V and 0 bases from J, the junction contained 10 bases not matched to a gene. Per germline, CDR1 KGHSH and CDR2 LQKENI. The CDR3 DNA follows: TGTGCCAACACAATGAACAGGGGGATGAACACTGAAGCTTTCTTT. Amino acid sequence: CANTMNRGMNTEAFF. The whole variable domain, remainder taken from reference TRBV18 and TRBJ1-1, is NAGVMQNPRHLVRRRGQEARLRCSPMKGHSHVYWYRQLPEEGLKFMVYLQKENIIDESGMPKERFSAEFPKEGPSILRIQQVVRGDSAAYFCANTMNRGMNTEAFFGQGTRLTVV.